This TCR beta chain was observed in a study of blood T cell repertoires in COVID-19. The V and J ends lost 5 bases and 7 bases, in that order; junction bases with no gene match: 6. This CDR3 comprises 15 residues. Germline V gives CDR1 LGHDT, CDR2 YNNKEL (reference sequence). Sequenced by immunoSEQ multiplex PCR; TCRdb stores in-frame clones only, minus some. The sample holds approximately 300,000 clones, 86% seen once. The sequencing sample was made of PBMCs or T cells enriched from blood (not recorded which). This clonotype was obtained from a woman younger than 35 who had recovered from COVID-19. The J gene is TRBJ1-6, the V gene TRBV3-1 (or the pseudogene TRBV3-2); 9 positions agree with TRBD1. The CDR3 coding sequence is TGTGCCAGCAGCACTGGACAGGGGCAGAATTCACCCCTCCACTTT. Translated, it gives CASSTGQGQNSPLHF.